The T cell receptor beta chain described here comes from a study of blood T cell repertoires in COVID-19. Overall study context: Collection of acute and convalescent COVID-19 samples took place in the United States, Italy and Spain. PBMCs, B-cell-depleted T cells, or T cells were the source of the cDNA or gDNA that made up the material.

Sequencing used immunoSEQ multiplex PCR; TCRdb keeps in-frame clones, though not all of them. The sample includes under 250,000 clones, approximately 80% of them seen just once. From germline, CDR1 is SGHRS and CDR2 YFSETQ. This CDR3 comprises 13 residues. Trimming pared 4 bases from V and 1 base from J, leaving 5 bases between. This clone was observed a few times. The V call is TRBV5-1, the J call TRBJ2-2, with unresolved D. Sequencing was performed on peripheral blood. This TCR came from a human donor in a cohort sampled during active COVID-19. CDR3 DNA: TGCGCCAGCAGCGGGCAGAACACCGGGGAGCTGTTTTTT. Its translation: CASSGQNTGELFF.